This T cell receptor beta chain was observed in a study of cytomegalovirus exposure and HLA in healthy donors. Across the study: An early release of data contained 75 million to 100 million unique TCRs, which came from HLA-typed donors. Most genotyped donors, around 86% of around 370, had Caucasian-associated genetic ancestry.

The PCR was carried out with 60 Vbeta primers and 13 Jbeta primers. TCRdb's copy holds only in-frame clones and misses some; the assay was immunoSEQ multiplex PCR. The listing contains tens of thousands of clones. The CDR3 covers 14 residues. The V and J ends lost 7 bases and 0 bases respectively, with 9 bases between them. Germline CDR1 and CDR2: MNHEY and SMNVEV (reference sequence). Broader study findings: An ancestry cluster, one associated with Asian ancestry, reportedly showed fewer N-insertions than the 666-donor mean in a later analysis.

Worth noting for this clone: Antigen: not known.

V usage is TRBV27 and J usage is TRBJ2-2; D not resolved. Sequencing was performed on PBMCs. This TCR was sampled from a man aged 30 to 45 in good health and CMV-seropositive. DNA for the CDR3: TGTGCCAGCAAGTGGAGAGCGAACACCGGGGAGCTGTTTTTT. Translating gives CASKWRANTGELFF.